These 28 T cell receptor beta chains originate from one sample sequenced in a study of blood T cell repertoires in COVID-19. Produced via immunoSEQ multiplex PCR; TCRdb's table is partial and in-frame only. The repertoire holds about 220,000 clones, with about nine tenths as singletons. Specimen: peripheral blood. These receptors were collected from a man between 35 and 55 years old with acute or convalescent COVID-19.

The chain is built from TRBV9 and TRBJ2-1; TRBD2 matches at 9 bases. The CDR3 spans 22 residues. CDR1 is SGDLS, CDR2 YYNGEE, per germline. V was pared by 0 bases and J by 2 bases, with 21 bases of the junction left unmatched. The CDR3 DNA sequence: TGTGCCAGCAGCGTAGGGGCTGGTGCGCGGGGACTAGCAGTTAGAGCCTACAATGAGCAGTTCTTC. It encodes CASSVGAGARGLAVRAYNEQFF.

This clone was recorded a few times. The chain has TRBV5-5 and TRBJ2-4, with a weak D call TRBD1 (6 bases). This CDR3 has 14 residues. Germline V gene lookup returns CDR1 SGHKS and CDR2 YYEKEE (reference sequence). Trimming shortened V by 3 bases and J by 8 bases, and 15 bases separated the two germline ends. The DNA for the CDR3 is TGTGCCAGCAGCTCCCGTGCAGGGGCGGACATTCAGTACTTC. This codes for CASSSRAGADIQYF.

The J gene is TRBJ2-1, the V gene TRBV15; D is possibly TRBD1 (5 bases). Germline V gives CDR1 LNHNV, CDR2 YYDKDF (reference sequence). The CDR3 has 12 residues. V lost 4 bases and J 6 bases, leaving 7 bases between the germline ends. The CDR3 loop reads CATSNRGNEQFF. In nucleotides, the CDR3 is TGTGCCACCAGCAATAGGGGCAATGAGCAGTTCTTC. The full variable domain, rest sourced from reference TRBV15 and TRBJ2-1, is DAMVIQNPRYQVTQFGKPVTLSCSQTLNHNVMYWYQQKSSQAPKLLFHYYDKDFNNEADTPDNFQSRRPNTSFCFLDIRSPGLGDTAMYLCATSNRGNEQFFGPGTRLTVL.

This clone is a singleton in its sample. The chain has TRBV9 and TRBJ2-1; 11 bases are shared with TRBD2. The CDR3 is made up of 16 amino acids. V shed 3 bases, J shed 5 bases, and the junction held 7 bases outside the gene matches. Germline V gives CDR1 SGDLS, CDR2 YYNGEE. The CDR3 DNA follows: TGTGCCAGCAGCGCGAAAGTAGCGGGGGGGGACAATGAGCAGTTCTTC. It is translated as CASSAKVAGGDNEQFF.

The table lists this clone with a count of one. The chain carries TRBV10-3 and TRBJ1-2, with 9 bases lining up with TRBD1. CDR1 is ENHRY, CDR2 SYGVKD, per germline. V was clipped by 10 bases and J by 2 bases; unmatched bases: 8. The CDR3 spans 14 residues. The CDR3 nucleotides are TGTGCCACCGCCTCGGACAGGGGAAACTATGGCTACACCTTC. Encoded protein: CATASDRGNYGYTF.

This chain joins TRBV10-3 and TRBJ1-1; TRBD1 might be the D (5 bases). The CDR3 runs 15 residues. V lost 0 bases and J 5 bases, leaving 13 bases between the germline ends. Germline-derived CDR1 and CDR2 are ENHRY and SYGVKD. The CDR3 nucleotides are TGTGCCATCAGTGAGTCGATGCGGGGACCAACTGAAGCTTTCTTT. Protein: CAISESMRGPTEAFF.

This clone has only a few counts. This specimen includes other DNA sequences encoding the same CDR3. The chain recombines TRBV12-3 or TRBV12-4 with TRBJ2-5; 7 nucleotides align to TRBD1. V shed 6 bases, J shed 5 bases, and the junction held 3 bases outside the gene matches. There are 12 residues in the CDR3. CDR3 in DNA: TGTGCCAGCAGGAGGGACAGTGAGACCCAGTACTTC. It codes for CASRRDSETQYF.

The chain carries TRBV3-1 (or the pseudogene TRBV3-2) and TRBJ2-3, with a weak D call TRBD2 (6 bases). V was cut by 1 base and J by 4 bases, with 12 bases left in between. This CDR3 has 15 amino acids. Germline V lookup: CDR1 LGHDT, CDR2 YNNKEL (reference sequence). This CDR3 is CASSQVLGGADTQYF. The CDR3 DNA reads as TGTGCCAGCAGCCAAGTCCTCGGCGGGGCAGATACGCAGTATTTT.

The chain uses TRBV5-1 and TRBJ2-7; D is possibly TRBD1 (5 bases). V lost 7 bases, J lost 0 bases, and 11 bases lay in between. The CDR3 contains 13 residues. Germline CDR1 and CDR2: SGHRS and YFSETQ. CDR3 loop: CASSYDSSYEQYF. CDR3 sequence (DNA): TGCGCCAGCTCCTATGACAGCTCCTACGAGCAGTACTTC.

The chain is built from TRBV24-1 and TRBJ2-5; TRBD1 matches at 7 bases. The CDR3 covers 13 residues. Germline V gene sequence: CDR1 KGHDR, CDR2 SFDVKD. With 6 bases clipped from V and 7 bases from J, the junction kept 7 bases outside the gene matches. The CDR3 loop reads CATSLRSGGTQYF. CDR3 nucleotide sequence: TGTGCCACCAGTCTTAGGTCAGGGGGGACCCAGTACTTC.

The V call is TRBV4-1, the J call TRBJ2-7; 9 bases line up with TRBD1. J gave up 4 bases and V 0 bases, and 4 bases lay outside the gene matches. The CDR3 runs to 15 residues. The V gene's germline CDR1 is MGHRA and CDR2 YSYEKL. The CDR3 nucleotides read TGCGCCAGCAGCCAAGAAAAGGGGACAGGGTACGAGCAGTACTTC. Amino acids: CASSQEKGTGYEQYF.

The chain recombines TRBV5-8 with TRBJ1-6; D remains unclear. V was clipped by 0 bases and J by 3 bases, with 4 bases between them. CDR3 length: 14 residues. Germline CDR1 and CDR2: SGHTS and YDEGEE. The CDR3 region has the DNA TGTGCCAGCAGCTTGGTCGGCTATAATTCACCCCTCCACTTT. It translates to CASSLVGYNSPLHF.

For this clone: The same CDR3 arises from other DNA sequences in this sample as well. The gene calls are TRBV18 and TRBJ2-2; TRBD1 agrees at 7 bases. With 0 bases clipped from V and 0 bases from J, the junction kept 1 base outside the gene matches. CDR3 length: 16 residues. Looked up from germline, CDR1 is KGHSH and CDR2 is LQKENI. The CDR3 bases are TGTGCCAGCTCACCACCAAGGGGGCCGAACACCGGGGAGCTGTTTTTT. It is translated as CASSPPRGPNTGELFF. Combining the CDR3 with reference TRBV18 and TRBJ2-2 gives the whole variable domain NAGVMQNPRHLVRRRGQEARLRCSPMKGHSHVYWYRQLPEEGLKFMVYLQKENIIDESGMPKERFSAEFPKEGPSILRIQQVVRGDSAAYFCASSPPRGPNTGELFFGEGSRLTVL.

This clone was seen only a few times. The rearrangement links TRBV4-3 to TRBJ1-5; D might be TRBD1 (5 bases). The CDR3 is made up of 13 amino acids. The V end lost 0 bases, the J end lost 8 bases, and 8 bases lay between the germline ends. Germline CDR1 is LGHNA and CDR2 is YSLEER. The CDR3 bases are TGCGCCAGCAGCCAAGATTGGGGGGAGCCCCAGCATTTT. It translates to CASSQDWGEPQHF.

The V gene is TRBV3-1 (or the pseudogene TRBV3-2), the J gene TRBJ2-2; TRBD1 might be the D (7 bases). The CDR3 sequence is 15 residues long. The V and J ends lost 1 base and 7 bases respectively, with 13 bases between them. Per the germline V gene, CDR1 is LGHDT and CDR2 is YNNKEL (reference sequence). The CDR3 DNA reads TGTGCCAGCAGCCAAGTTCAGGGGGAGGACGGGGAGCTGTTTTTT. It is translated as CASSQVQGEDGELFF.

The CDR3 protein is CAWGQGAYEQYF. CDR3 nucleotides: TGTGCCTGGGGACAGGGAGCCTACGAGCAGTACTTC. The gene calls are TRBV30 and TRBJ2-7, with TRBD1 matching 8 bases. The CDR3 has 12 amino acids. From germline, CDR1 is GTSNPN and CDR2 SVGIG (reference sequence). V shed 5 bases and J 2 bases; nucleotides not matched to a gene: 2.

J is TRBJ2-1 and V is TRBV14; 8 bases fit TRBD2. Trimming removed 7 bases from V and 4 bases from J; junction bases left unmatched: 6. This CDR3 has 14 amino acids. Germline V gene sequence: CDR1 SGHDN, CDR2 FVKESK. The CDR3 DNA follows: TGTGCCAGCACGGGACTAGTGGGTTACAATGAGCAGTTCTTC. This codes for CASTGLVGYNEQFF.

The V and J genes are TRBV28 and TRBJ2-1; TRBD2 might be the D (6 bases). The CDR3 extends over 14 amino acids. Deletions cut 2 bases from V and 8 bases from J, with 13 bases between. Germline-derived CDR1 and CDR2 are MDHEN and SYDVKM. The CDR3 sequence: CASSLGGRTYEQFF. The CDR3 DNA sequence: TGTGCCAGCAGTTTAGGGGGGAGGACCTATGAGCAGTTCTTC.

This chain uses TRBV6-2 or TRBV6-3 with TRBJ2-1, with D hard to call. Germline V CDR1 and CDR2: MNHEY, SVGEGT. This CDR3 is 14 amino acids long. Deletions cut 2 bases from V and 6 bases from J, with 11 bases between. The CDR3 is CASSYGQVGNEQFF. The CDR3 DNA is TGTGCCAGCAGTTACGGGCAGGTGGGCAATGAGCAGTTCTTC.

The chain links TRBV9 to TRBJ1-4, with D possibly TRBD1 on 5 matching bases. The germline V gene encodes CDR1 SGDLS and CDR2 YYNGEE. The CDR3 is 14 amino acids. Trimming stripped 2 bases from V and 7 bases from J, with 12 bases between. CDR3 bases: TGTGCCAGCAGCGTCGCGGGGACGTTTGAAAAACTGTTTTTT. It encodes CASSVAGTFEKLFF.

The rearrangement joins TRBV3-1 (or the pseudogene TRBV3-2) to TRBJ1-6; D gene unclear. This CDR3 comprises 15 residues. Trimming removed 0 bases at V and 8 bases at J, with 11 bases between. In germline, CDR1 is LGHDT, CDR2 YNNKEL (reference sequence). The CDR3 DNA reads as TGTGCCAGCAGCCAAGAGGGAGGTGGCTATTCACCCCTCCACTTT. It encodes CASSQEGGGYSPLHF.

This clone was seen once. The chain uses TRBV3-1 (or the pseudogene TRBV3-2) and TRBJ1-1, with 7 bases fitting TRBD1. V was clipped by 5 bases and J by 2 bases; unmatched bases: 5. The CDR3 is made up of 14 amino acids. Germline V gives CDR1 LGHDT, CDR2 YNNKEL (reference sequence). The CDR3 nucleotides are TGTGCCAGCAGCGGACAGGCGCTAAACACTGAAGCTTTCTTT. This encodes CASSGQALNTEAFF.

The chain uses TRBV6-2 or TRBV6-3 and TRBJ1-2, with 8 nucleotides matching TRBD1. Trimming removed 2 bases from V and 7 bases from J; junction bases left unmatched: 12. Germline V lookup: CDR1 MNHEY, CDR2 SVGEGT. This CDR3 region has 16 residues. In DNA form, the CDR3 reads TGTGCCAGCAGTTACCAACGGCAGGGGGCGATGCGTGGCTACACCTTC. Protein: CASSYQRQGAMRGYTF.

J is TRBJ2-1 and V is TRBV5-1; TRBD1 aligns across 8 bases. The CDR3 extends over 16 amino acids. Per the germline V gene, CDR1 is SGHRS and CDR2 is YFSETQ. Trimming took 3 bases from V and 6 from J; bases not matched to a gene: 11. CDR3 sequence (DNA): TGCGCCAGCAGCTGGGGTACAGGGGGTCAAACCAATGAGCAGTTCTTC. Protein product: CASSWGTGGQTNEQFF.

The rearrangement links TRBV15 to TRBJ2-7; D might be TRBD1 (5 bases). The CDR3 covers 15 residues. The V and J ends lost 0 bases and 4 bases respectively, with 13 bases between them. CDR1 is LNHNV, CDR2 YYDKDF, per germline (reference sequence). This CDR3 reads CATSRDKGSYYEQYF. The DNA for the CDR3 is TGTGCCACCAGCAGAGATAAGGGGTCGTATTACGAGCAGTACTTC. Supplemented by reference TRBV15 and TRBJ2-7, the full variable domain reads DAMVIQNPRYQVTQFGKPVTLSCSQTLNHNVMYWYQQKSSQAPKLLFHYYDKDFNNEADTPDNFQSRRPNTSFCFLDIRSPGLGDTAMYLCATSRDKGSYYEQYFGPGTRLTVT.

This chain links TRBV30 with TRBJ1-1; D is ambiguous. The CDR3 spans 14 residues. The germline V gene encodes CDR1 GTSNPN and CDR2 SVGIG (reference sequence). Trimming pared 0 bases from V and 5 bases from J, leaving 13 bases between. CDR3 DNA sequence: TGTGCCTGGAGTGTACGGCTCCCGGGGACTGAAGCTTTCTTT. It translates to CAWSVRLPGTEAFF.

The CDR3 region has the DNA TGTGCCAGTAGTATGGCCGGGAGGGTGAACTCTGGAAACACCATATATTTT. Translation: CASSMAGRVNSGNTIYF. V is TRBV19 and J is TRBJ1-3; D is unclear. The V end lost 3 bases, the J end lost 0 bases, and 15 bases lay between the germline ends. Germline CDR1 reads LNHDA; CDR2 reads SQIVND (reference sequence). This CDR3 region has 17 residues. The full variable domain, its missing parts supplied by reference TRBV19 and TRBJ1-3, is DGGITQSPKYLFRKEGQNVTLSCEQNLNHDAMYWYRQDPGQGLRLIYYSQIVNDFQKGDIAEGYSVSREKKESFPLTVTSAQKNPTAFYLCASSMAGRVNSGNTIYFGEGSWLTVV.

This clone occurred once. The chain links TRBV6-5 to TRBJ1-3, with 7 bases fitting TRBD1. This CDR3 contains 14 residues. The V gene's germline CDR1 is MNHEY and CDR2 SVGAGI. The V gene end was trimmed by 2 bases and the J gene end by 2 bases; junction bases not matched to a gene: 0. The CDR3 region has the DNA TGTGCCAGCAGTTACGACAGGGCTGGAAACACCATATATTTT. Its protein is CASSYDRAGNTIYF.